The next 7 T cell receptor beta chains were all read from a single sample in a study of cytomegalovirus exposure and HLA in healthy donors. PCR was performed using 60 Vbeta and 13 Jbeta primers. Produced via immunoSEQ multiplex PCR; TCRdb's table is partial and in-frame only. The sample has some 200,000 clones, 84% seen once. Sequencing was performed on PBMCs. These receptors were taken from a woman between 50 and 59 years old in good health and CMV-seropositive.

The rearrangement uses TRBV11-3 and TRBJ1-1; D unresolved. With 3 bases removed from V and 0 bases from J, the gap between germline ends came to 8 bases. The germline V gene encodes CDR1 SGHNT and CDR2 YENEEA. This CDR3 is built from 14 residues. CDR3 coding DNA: TGTGCCAGCAGCTTGGTCGGTATGAACACTGAAGCTTTCTTT. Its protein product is CASSLVGMNTEAFF.

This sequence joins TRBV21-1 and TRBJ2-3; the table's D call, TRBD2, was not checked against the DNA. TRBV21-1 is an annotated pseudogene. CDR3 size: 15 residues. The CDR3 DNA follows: TGTGCCAGCAGCAACGGGGGGTCCGGGACAGATACGCAGTATTTT. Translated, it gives CASSNGGSGTDTQYF.

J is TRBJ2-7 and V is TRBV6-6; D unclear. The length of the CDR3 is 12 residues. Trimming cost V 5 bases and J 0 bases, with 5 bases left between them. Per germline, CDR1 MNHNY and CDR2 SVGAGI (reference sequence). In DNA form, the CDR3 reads TGTGCCAGCAGTAGGAGCTCCTACGAGCAGTACTTC. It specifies CASSRSSYEQYF.

The CDR3 here is CASSRGLNTEAFF. In DNA form, the CDR3 reads TGTGCCAGCAGCAGAGGGTTGAACACTGAAGCTTTCTTT. The chain combines TRBV7-3 with TRBJ1-1; no firm D call. Germline V gives CDR1 SGHTA, CDR2 FQGTGA. The V gene lost 5 bases and the J gene lost 0 bases, with 7 bases spanning the gap. The CDR3 runs to 13 residues.

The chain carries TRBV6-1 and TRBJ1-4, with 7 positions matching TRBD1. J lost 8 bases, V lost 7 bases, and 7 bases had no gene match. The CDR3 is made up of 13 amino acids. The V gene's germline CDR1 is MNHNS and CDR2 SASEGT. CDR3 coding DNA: TGTGCCAGCAACGAACAGGGGAGGGAAAAACTGTTTTTT. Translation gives CASNEQGREKLFF.

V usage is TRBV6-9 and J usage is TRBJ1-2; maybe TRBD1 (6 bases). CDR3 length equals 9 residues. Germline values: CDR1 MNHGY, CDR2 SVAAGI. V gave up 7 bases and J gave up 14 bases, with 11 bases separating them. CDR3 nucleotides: TGTGCCAGCAAGATTGGGACAACCTTC. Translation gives CASKIGTTF.

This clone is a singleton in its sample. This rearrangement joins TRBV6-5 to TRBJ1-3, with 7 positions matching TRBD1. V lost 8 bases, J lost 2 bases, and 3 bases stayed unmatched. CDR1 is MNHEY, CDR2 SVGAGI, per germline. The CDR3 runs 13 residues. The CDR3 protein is CASGTGAGNTIYF. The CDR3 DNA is TGTGCCAGCGGAACAGGGGCTGGAAACACCATATATTTT.